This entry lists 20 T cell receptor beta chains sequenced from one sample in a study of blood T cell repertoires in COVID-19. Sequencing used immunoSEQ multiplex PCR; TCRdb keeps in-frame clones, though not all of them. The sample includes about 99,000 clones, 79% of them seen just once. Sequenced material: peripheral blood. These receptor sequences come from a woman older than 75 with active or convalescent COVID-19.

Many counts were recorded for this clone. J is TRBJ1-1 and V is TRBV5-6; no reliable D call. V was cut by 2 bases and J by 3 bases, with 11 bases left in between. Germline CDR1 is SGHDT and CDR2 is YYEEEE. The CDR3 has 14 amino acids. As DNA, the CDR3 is TGTGCCAGCAGCTTCCACGGGTTTGACACTGAAGCTTTCTTT. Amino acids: CASSFHGFDTEAFF.

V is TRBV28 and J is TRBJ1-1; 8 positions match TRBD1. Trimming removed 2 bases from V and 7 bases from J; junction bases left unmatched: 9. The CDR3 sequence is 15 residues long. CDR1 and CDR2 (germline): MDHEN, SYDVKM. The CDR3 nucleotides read TGTGCCAGCAGTTTAGTGCAGGGGGCGTCGATTGAAGCTTTCTTT. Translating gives CASSLVQGASIEAFF.

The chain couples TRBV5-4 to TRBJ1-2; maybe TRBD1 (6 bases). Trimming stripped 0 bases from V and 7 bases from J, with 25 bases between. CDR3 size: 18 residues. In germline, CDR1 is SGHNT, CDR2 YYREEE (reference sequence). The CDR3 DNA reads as TGTGCCAGCAGCTTGGCCGGACGGCAGGGGACGGGTAAAGGTGGCTACACCTTC. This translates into CASSLAGRQGTGKGGYTF. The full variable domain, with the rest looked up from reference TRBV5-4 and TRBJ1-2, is ETGVTQSPTHLIKTRGQQVTLRCSSQSGHNTVSWYQQALGQGPQFIFQYYREEENGRGNFPPRFSGLQFPNYSSELNVNALELDDSALYLCASSLAGRQGTGKGGYTFGSGTRLTVV.

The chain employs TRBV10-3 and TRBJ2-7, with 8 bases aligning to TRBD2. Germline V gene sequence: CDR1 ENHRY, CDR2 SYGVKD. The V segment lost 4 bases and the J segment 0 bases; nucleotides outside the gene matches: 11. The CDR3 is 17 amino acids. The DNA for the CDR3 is TGTGCCATCAGTGGTCGGGTAGCGGGGAGTGCCTCCTACGAGCAGTACTTC. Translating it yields CAISGRVAGSASYEQYF.

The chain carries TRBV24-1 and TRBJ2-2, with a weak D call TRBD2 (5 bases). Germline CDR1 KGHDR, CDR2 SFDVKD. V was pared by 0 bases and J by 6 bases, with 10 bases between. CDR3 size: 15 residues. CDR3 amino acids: CATSDLLLGSGELFF. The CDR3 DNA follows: TGTGCCACCAGTGATTTGCTACTAGGGTCCGGGGAGCTGTTTTTT.

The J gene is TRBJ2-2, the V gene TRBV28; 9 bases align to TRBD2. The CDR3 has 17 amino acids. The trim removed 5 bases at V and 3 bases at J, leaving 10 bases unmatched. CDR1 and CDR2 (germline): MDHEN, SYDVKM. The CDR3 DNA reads TGTGCCAGCAGTATTGGACTAGCGTGGGGTTACACCGGGGAGCTGTTTTTT. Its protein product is CASSIGLAWGYTGELFF.

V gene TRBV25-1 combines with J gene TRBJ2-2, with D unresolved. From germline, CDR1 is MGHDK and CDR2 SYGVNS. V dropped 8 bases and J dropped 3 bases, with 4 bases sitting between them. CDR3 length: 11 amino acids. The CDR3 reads CASSYTGELFF. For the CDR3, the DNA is TGTGCCAGCTCATACACCGGGGAGCTGTTTTTT.

For the CDR3, the DNA is TGTGCCAGCAGTGAAGCACTGGGACTAGCGGGCCTTAATGAGCAGTTCTTC. Translating gives CASSEALGLAGLNEQFF. The chain combines TRBV2 with TRBJ2-1, with 12 bases identical to TRBD2. Germline CDR1 and CDR2: SNHLY and FYNNEI. The CDR3 runs 17 residues. The trim removed 0 bases at V and 7 bases at J, leaving 7 bases unmatched.

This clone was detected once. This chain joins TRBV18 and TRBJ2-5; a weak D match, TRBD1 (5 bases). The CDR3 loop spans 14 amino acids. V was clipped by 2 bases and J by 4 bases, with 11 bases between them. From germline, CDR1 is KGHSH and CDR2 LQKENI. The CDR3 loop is CASSPTQGGETQYF. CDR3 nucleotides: TGTGCCAGCTCACCAACCCAGGGCGGAGAGACCCAGTACTTC. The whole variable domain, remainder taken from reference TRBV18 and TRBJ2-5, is NAGVMQNPRHLVRRRGQEARLRCSPMKGHSHVYWYRQLPEEGLKFMVYLQKENIIDESGMPKERFSAEFPKEGPSILRIQQVVRGDSAAYFCASSPTQGGETQYFGPGTRLLVL.

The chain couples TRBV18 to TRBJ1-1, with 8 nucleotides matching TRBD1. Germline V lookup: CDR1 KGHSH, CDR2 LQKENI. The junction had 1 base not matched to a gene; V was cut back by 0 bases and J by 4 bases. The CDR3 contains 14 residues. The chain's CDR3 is CASSPPTGVTEAFF. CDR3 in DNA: TGTGCCAGCTCACCACCGACAGGGGTCACTGAAGCTTTCTTT. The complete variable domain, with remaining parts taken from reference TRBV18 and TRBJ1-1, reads NAGVMQNPRHLVRRRGQEARLRCSPMKGHSHVYWYRQLPEEGLKFMVYLQKENIIDESGMPKERFSAEFPKEGPSILRIQQVVRGDSAAYFCASSPPTGVTEAFFGQGTRLTVV.

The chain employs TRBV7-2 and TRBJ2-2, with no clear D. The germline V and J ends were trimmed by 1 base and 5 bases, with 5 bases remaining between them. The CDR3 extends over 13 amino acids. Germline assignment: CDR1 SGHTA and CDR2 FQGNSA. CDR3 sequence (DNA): TGTGCCAGCAGCTTAGACAGTACCGGGGAGCTGTTTTTT. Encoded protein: CASSLDSTGELFF.

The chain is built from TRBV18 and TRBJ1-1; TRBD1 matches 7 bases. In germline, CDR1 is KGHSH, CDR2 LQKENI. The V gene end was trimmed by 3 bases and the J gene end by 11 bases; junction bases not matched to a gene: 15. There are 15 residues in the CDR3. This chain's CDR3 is CASSPPNRGRGDAFF. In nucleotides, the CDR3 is TGTGCCAGCTCACCCCCCAACAGGGGCCGCGGGGATGCTTTCTTT.

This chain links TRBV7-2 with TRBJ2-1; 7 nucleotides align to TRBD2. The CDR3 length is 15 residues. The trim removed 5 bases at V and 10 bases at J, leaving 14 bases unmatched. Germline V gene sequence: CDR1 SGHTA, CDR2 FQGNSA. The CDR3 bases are TGTGCCAGCAGCGCTGGGGCGGGAGTAGGGTTCGAGCAGTTCTTC. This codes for CASSAGAGVGFEQFF. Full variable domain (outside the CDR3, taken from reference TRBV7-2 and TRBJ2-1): GAGVSQSPSNKVTEKGKDVELRCDPISGHTALYWYRQSLGQGLEFLIYFQGNSAPDKSGLPSDRFSAERTGGSVSTLTIQRTQQEDSAVYLCASSAGAGVGFEQFFGPGTRLTVL.

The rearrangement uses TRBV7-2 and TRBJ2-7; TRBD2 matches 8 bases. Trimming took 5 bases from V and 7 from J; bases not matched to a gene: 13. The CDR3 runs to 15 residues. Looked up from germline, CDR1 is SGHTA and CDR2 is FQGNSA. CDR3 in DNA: TGTGCCAGCAGCCCCTTTAGCGGGACCGGGGGAGAGCAGTACTTC. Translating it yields CASSPFSGTGGEQYF.

The CDR3 DNA is TGTGCCAGCAGCTTAGCGCTGAGGGAAGGTGGCTACACCTTC. Translation: CASSLALREGGYTF. V usage is TRBV7-2 and J usage is TRBJ1-2; D is unresolved. V gave up 0 bases and J gave up 7 bases, with 12 bases separating them. Germline V gene sequence: CDR1 SGHTA, CDR2 FQGNSA. This CDR3 is 14 amino acids long.

CDR3 residues: CASTPSGTGFREQFF. The CDR3 DNA is TGTGCCAGCACTCCCTCCGGGACAGGGTTTCGTGAGCAGTTCTTC. The chain uses TRBV6-5 and TRBJ2-1; 9 bases match TRBD1. Germline V gene lookup returns CDR1 MNHEY and CDR2 SVGAGI. CDR3 length: 15 residues. Unmatched junction bases numbered 13, after V lost 7 bases and J lost 9 bases.

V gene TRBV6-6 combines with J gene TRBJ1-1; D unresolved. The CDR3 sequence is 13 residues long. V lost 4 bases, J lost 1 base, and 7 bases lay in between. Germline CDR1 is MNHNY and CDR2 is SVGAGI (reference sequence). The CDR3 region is CASSLSWNTEAFF. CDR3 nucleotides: TGTGCCAGCAGTTTATCGTGGAACACTGAAGCTTTCTTT.

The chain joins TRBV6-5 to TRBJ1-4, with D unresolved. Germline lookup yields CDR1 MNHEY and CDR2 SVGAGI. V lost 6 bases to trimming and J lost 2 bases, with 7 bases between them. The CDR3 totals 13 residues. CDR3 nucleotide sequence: TGTGCCAGCAGGACGGGTACTAATGAAAAACTGTTTTTT. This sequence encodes CASRTGTNEKLFF.

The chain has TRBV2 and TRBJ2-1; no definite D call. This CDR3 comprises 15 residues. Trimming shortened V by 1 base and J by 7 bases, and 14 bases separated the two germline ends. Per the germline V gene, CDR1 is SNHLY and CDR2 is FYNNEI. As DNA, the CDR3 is TGTGCCAGCAGTGAAGGTTTTGGCTTTTGGAATGAGCAGTTCTTC. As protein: CASSEGFGFWNEQFF.

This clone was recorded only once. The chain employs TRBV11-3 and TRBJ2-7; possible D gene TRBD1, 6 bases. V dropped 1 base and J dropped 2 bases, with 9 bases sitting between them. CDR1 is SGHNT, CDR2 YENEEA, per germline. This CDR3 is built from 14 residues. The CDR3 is CASSLGGGAYEQYF. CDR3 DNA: TGTGCCAGCAGCTTAGGAGGGGGTGCCTACGAGCAGTACTTC.